These 27 T cell receptor beta chains were sequenced from one sample in a study of T cell responses to AZD1222 COVID-19 vaccine. Generated by immunoSEQ multiplex PCR, the TCRdb table keeps only in-frame clones and is missing some. The sample lists roughly 140,000 clones; about nine tenths were seen once. The specimen comprised peripheral blood, sampled on day 0 of MenACWY control vaccination. The receptors stem from an adult in good health.

This clone was found once. This chain uses TRBV5-1 with TRBJ2-1, with 9 bases matching TRBD2. After removal of 0 bases from V and 3 bases from J, the junction contained 13 bases not matched to a gene. CDR3 length: 19 residues. The germline CDR1 and CDR2 sequences are SGHRS and YFSETQ. CDR3 amino acids: CASSLAGGGGRAIYNEQFF. CDR3 coding DNA: TGCGCCAGCAGCTTGGCCGGCGGGGGCGGGAGGGCCATCTACAATGAGCAGTTCTTC.

This chain joins TRBV5-1 and TRBJ1-2; tentatively, D is TRBD1 (6 bases). The V end lost 4 bases, the J end lost 8 bases, and 21 bases lay between the germline ends. CDR3 length: 15 amino acids. Germline V gene lookup returns CDR1 SGHRS and CDR2 YFSETQ. The chain's CDR3 is CASSPSQGIVSGYTF. The DNA for the CDR3 is TGCGCCAGCAGCCCGTCACAGGGAATAGTCTCCGGCTACACCTTC.

As concerns this clone: Other DNA sequences of this sample code for an identical CDR3. This chain links TRBV6-5 with TRBJ1-5; unclear D gene. V was shortened by 3 bases and J by 0 bases, with 3 bases between the two germline ends. The CDR3 contains 13 residues. Germline V CDR1 and CDR2: MNHEY, SVGAGI. The CDR3 region has the DNA TGTGCCAGCAGTTATTCTAGCAATCAGCCCCAGCATTTT. This gives the protein CASSYSSNQPQHF.

CDR3 bases: TGTGCCAGCAGTGAAGGAGGCTTTTCACCCCTCCACTTT. It translates to CASSEGGFSPLHF. The V gene is TRBV2, the J gene TRBJ1-6; the D is unclear. From germline, CDR1 is SNHLY and CDR2 FYNNEI. Trimming shortened V by 1 base and J by 9 bases, and 7 bases separated the two germline ends. The CDR3 extends over 13 amino acids. The full variable domain, rest sourced from reference TRBV2 and TRBJ1-6, is EPEVTQTPSHQVTQMGQEVILRCVPISNHLYFYWYRQILGQKVEFLVSFYNNEISEKSEIFDDQFSVERPDGSNFTLKIRSTKLEDSAMYFCASSEGGFSPLHFGNGTRLTVT.

This chain links TRBV14 with TRBJ1-1; 8 nucleotides line up with TRBD1. Germline loops: CDR1 SGHDN, CDR2 FVKESK. CDR3 size: 13 residues. J gave up 8 bases and V 4 bases, and 6 bases lay outside the gene matches. The CDR3 DNA is TGTGCCAGCAGCCGGACGGACAGGGTCGAAGCTTTCTTT. This sequence encodes CASSRTDRVEAFF.

The chain employs TRBV11-3 and TRBJ1-2; D possibly corresponds to TRBD1 (5 bases). The germline V gene encodes CDR1 SGHNT and CDR2 YENEEA. Deletions cut 2 bases from V and 7 bases from J, with 17 bases between. The CDR3 loop spans 15 amino acids. In DNA form, the CDR3 reads TGTGCCAGCAGCTTATTGAAGGGCCCTAGGGGTGGCTACACCTTC. It translates to CASSLLKGPRGGYTF.

V usage is TRBV5-1 and J usage is TRBJ1-4; 9 bases align to TRBD1. The CDR3 extends over 15 amino acids. V was pared by 1 base and J by 5 bases, with 3 bases of the junction left unmatched. CDR1 and CDR2 (germline): SGHRS, YFSETQ. CDR3 in amino acids: CASSLSGTGNEKLFF. The DNA for the CDR3 is TGCGCCAGCAGCTTGTCTGGGACAGGGAATGAAAAACTGTTTTTT.

The chain uses TRBV3-1 (or the pseudogene TRBV3-2) and TRBJ1-5; D gene ambiguous. Trimming pared 1 base from V and 4 bases from J, leaving 11 bases between. The germline V gene has CDR1 LGHDT and CDR2 YNNKEL (reference sequence). The CDR3 contains 15 residues. CDR3 in amino acids: CASSQVAGPNQPQHF. The CDR3 bases are TGTGCCAGCAGCCAAGTAGCCGGACCTAATCAGCCCCAGCATTTT.

This clone was observed a single time. The V call is TRBV6-2 or TRBV6-3, the J call TRBJ2-7; possible D gene TRBD1, 6 bases. The CDR3 is 16 amino acids. The V end lost 0 bases, the J end lost 2 bases, and 14 bases lay between the germline ends. CDR1 and CDR2 from the germline V gene are MNHEY and SVGEGT. CDR3 region: CASSYSTYRDTYEQYF. The CDR3 DNA reads TGTGCCAGCAGTTACTCTACCTACAGGGATACCTACGAGCAGTACTTC.

This clone was recorded once. CDR3 protein: CASSPQGAKTEAFF. The CDR3 DNA reads as TGTGCCAGCAGCCCTCAGGGGGCGAAGACTGAAGCTTTCTTT. This chain uses TRBV11-1 with TRBJ1-1, with TRBD1 matching 8 bases. V was pared by 5 bases and J by 5 bases, with 7 bases of the junction left unmatched. Germline CDR1 reads SGHAT; CDR2 reads FQDESV (reference sequence). This CDR3 is 14 amino acids long.

The V call is TRBV28, the J call TRBJ1-4; 9 nucleotides line up with TRBD1. V shed 7 bases, J shed 4 bases, and the junction held 10 bases outside the gene matches. Germline lookup yields CDR1 MDHEN and CDR2 SYDVKM. The CDR3 runs 16 residues. CDR3 nucleotide sequence: TGTGCCAGCACCCCATCTCCGGGACAGGGTAATGAAAAACTGTTTTTT. Its translation: CASTPSPGQGNEKLFF.

The chain is built from TRBV19 and TRBJ1-5, with D uncertain. The CDR3 consists of 18 residues. The V gene's germline CDR1 is LNHDA and CDR2 SQIVND (reference sequence). V lost 1 base to trimming and J lost 3 bases, with 19 bases between them. CDR3 sequence (DNA): TGTGCCAGTAGTATAGGGCGGGGATCGGTACGGGACAATCAGCCCCAGCATTTT. It is translated as CASSIGRGSVRDNQPQHF.

This chain joins TRBV12-3 or TRBV12-4 and TRBJ2-7; D uncertain. V was trimmed by 2 bases and J by 6 bases, leaving 8 bases between them. The CDR3 has 12 residues. CDR3 region: CASSLRSGEQYF. The CDR3 DNA sequence: TGTGCCAGCAGTTTAAGGTCCGGCGAGCAGTACTTC.

The chain employs TRBV10-3 and TRBJ2-7; D is possibly TRBD1 (5 bases). The ends were cut back, 10 bases at V and 3 bases at J, with 16 bases in the middle. This CDR3 region has 13 residues. Germline V gives CDR1 ENHRY, CDR2 SYGVKD. CDR3: CATTSGRDYEQYF. The DNA for the CDR3 is TGTGCCACTACCTCAGGCAGGGACTACGAGCAGTACTTC.

The chain couples TRBV5-1 to TRBJ2-1, with TRBD2 matching 7 bases. The V segment lost 7 bases and the J segment 7 bases; nucleotides outside the gene matches: 17. The germline V gene encodes CDR1 SGHRS and CDR2 YFSETQ. This CDR3 contains 16 residues. DNA for the CDR3: TGCGCCAGCGCCCAGCTTTCCAGCGGGAAGAGGAATGAGCAGTTCTTC. Its protein product is CASAQLSSGKRNEQFF.

V is TRBV7-9 and J is TRBJ1-1, with D possibly matching TRBD1 (5 bases). CDR3 size: 14 residues. Germline V gives CDR1 SEHNR, CDR2 FQNEAQ (reference sequence). V lost 4 bases, J lost 7 bases, and 16 bases lay in between. The CDR3 nucleotides read TGTGCCAGCAGCTCCTCGGGGGTGGAGAATGAAGCTTTCTTT. Its translation: CASSSSGVENEAFF.

The J gene is TRBJ1-5, the V gene TRBV3-1 (or the pseudogene TRBV3-2); 8 bases map to TRBD1. The V gene end was trimmed by 1 base and the J gene end by 7 bases; junction bases not matched to a gene: 3. This CDR3 has 14 amino acids. Germline V gene lookup returns CDR1 LGHDT and CDR2 YNNKEL (reference sequence). This CDR3 is CASSQGQGRQPQHF. The CDR3 DNA reads as TGTGCCAGCAGCCAAGGACAGGGGCGGCAGCCCCAGCATTTT.

This chain links TRBV19 with TRBJ2-2; 9 nucleotides match TRBD1. V gave up 6 bases and J gave up 3 bases; unmatched junction bases: 5. Germline assignment: CDR1 LNHDA and CDR2 SQIVND (reference sequence). This CDR3 has 15 residues. CDR3 sequence reads: CASRWTGEDTGELFF. The CDR3 nucleotides read TGTGCCAGTAGGTGGACAGGGGAAGACACCGGGGAGCTGTTTTTT.

The chain joins TRBV5-6 to TRBJ2-7; the D is unclear. Trimming cost V 3 bases and J 3 bases, with 4 bases left between them. Per the germline V gene, CDR1 is SGHDT and CDR2 is YYEEEE. The CDR3 is 11 residues long. The CDR3 coding sequence is TGTGCCAGCAGCTCCCACTACGAGCAGTACTTC. Translating gives CASSSHYEQYF.

This chain connects TRBV7-9 to TRBJ1-3; tentative D call: TRBD1 (5 bases). The germline V gene has CDR1 SEHNR and CDR2 FQNEAQ (reference sequence). V dropped 1 base and J dropped 8 bases, with 9 bases sitting between them. This CDR3 is 13 amino acids long. Here the CDR3 DNA reads TGTGCCAGCAGCTTAGAGCGGGGGGACACCATATATTTT. Its protein product is CASSLERGDTIYF.

V is TRBV5-1 and J is TRBJ2-4; 8 positions agree with TRBD2. Germline lookup yields CDR1 SGHRS and CDR2 YFSETQ. J was trimmed by 1 base and V by 4 bases; bases with no gene match: 4. The CDR3 sequence is 15 residues long. CDR3 region: CASSPGGVAKNIQYF. CDR3 DNA: TGCGCCAGCAGCCCGGGAGGGGTGGCCAAAAACATTCAGTACTTC.

The chain couples TRBV11-3 to TRBJ2-1; 9 positions match TRBD1. The CDR3 is made up of 15 amino acids. CDR1 is SGHNT and CDR2 is YENEEA in the germline V gene. V shed 2 bases, J shed 7 bases, and the junction held 6 bases outside the gene matches. The CDR3 DNA is TGTGCCAGCAGCTTAACAGGGGGCATGTTGAATGAGCAGTTCTTC. This gives the protein CASSLTGGMLNEQFF.

This clone was observed a handful of times. This rearrangement joins TRBV2 to TRBJ1-6, with D unresolved. There are 15 residues in the CDR3. V dropped 2 bases and J dropped 7 bases, with 12 bases sitting between them. Per germline, CDR1 SNHLY and CDR2 FYNNEI. The CDR3 DNA reads TGTGCCAGCAGTGAAAAAGAGGCCCGAAATTCACCCCTCCACTTT. Protein: CASSEKEARNSPLHF.

Comments on this clone: At one end, the junction sequence differs from germline, possibly due to a read error. The V and J genes are TRBV7-7 and TRBJ2-5, with 12 bases lining up with TRBD2. The CDR3 is 19 residues long. Germline CDR1 is SSHAT and CDR2 is FNYEAQ (reference sequence). The CDR3 sequence: CASSALSSGGGSTGETQYF. CDR3 DNA: TGTGCTAGCAGCGCCCTGTCTAGCGGGGGGGGATCTACGGGCGAGACCCAGTACTTC. Combining the CDR3 with reference TRBV7-7 and TRBJ2-5 gives the whole variable domain GAGVSQSPRYKVTKRGQDVTLRCDPISSHATLYWYQQALGQGPEFLTYFNYEAQPDKSGLPSDRFSAERPEGSISTLTIQRTEQRDSAMYRCASSALSSGGGSTGETQYFGPGTRLLVL.

A word on this clone: A read error may account for a junction end that differs from germline. The chain joins TRBV10-3 to TRBJ1-2; 7 bases agree with TRBD1. The CDR3 sequence is 12 residues long. CDR1 and CDR2 (germline): ENHRY, SYGVKD. The CDR3 coding sequence is TGTGCCATCAGCGGAAGTTCCGGGACAGCAGGCTTC. Encoded protein: CAISGSSGTAGF.

The V and J genes are TRBV6-5 and TRBJ2-7; D is perhaps TRBD2 (5 bases). Germline V CDR1 and CDR2: MNHEY, SVGAGI. The CDR3 covers 14 residues. The germline V and J ends were trimmed by 0 bases and 7 bases, with 13 bases remaining between them. The CDR3 loop reads CASSYSLNSGEQYF. The CDR3 coding sequence is TGTGCCAGCAGTTACTCCCTCAATTCGGGAGAGCAGTACTTC.

This chain connects TRBV11-2 to TRBJ2-5, with no clear D. V lost 5 bases and J lost 2, with 9 bases in between. Germline V gives CDR1 SGHAT, CDR2 FQNNGV. CDR3 size: 13 residues. The CDR3 nucleotides read TGTGCCAGCAGCCGAGTAACTCAAGAGACCCAGTACTTC. Protein sequence: CASSRVTQETQYF.